This TCR beta chain was recorded in a study of Ad26.COV2.S vaccination and SARS-CoV-2 variants. Study results and limitations: Across vaccine and placebo recipients, the breadth of non-spike TCRs was similar. Post-vaccination spike-specific CD8+ and CD4+ T cell responses reportedly had substantial breadth. Spike-specific TCR breadth ran higher among vaccine recipients than placebo recipients. TCR breadth and depth analyses may have underestimated total T cell responses.

The protocol was immunoSEQ multiplex PCR, while the TCRdb copy is restricted to in-frame clones and leaves out a portion. Of roughly 680,000 clones listed, 89% are singletons. As to this clone: The antigen remains unidentified.

The CDR3 sequence is 12 residues long. The V and J ends lost 6 bases and 6 bases respectively, with 10 bases between them. Germline lookup yields CDR1 SGDLS and CDR2 YYNGEE. Documented treatment: roughly 20 received Ad26.COV2.S at low or high dose, single or two shots; roughly five received placebo; per-sample allocation not given. Collection of the samples took place on day 63 after the first injection of vaccine or placebo. Sequenced material: peripheral blood, taken in a trial of Ad26.COV2.S vaccine versus placebo. The sequence was collected from a person aged 18-60 years who received the Ad26.COV2.S COVID-19 vaccine or a placebo. The V and J genes are TRBV9 and TRBJ2-1; unclear D gene. The CDR3 sequence: CASTSLGNEQFF. CDR3 DNA sequence: TGTGCCAGCACCTCCCTCGGCAATGAGCAGTTCTTC.